This TCR beta chain was recorded in a study of response to subunit inactivated influenza vaccine. In the case of this clonotype: The antigen is undetermined.

Germline CDR1 and CDR2: MNHEY and SMNVEV (reference sequence). V dropped 6 bases and J dropped 1; count of bases not matched to a gene: 10. This CDR3 is built from 16 residues. Overall study results and limits: Authors suggested each seasonal influenza vaccination recruits few new T cells.

From the RT-PCR reads, TCRdb called clonotypes with MiXCR, one entry per CDR3 protein. The sample consists of about 780,000 distinct CDR3 sequences, around a sixth of them appearing once. The sequencing used PBMCs from blood, collected roughly 5 days after vaccination. This clonotype originated in a man aged 50-59 years who received an inactivated influenza vaccine. The chain has TRBV27 and TRBJ2-3; TRBD2 aligns across 7 bases. CDR3 in amino acids: CASRSLAGDGTDTQYF. The CDR3 nucleotides read TGTGCCAGCAGATCTCTTGCGGGAGATGGCACAGATACGCAGTATTTT.